The following is a TCR beta chain sequence with its context. Its antigen specificity is not known. Per-nucleotide qualities are absent, and no much larger clonotype sits a single base away. The CDR3 covers 12 residues, taking in both the cysteine and the phenylalanine. Just the 36-base CDR3 DNA is kept, in frame starting at base 1. The trim is 5 bases for V and 4 bases for J, with a gap of 8 bases between the germline ends. In the germline V gene, CDR1 corresponds to SGHVS and CDR2 to FNYEAQ. The receptor library was made with the immunoSEQ multiplex PCR assay. T cell repertoires were profiled by deep sequencing of rearranged TCR beta loci, alongside multiparametric flow cytometry. TCRdb took over this immuneACCESS table, retaining in-frame rearrangements with V and J assigned. Such tables are incomplete; in checked studies, under half of the missing clones stem from an unresolved V gene, and the remainder is unexplained. The sample table contains roughly 40,000 clones; only one count was recorded for around 84% of them. About 9.4% of the sample lies in the top ten.

The record originates from a study of lymphopenia after photon versus proton radiotherapy (dated by TCRdb to the late 2010s). In the study overall: Photon and proton radiation therapy were compared by the study for their immunological effects in patients with gastrointestinal tumors who developed high-grade lymphopenia. The 15 to 25 patients in the cohort had gastrointestinal tumors, were treated with either photon or proton therapy, and subsequently developed lymphopenia. The study was designed to characterize how the impact on the immune system differs between the two radiation modalities. The research as a whole found: After the lymphocyte count nadir, oligoclonal expansion, especially of CD8+ Temra cells, was observed in photon-treated repertoires, and the drop in diversity was driven by this expansion. The survival association was assessed only in patients who died, and the authors presented better survival with proton therapy as a possibility rather than a demonstrated result. Relative stability during treatment was observed in proton-treated patients, whereas loss of naive T cells and TCR diversity and gain of effector/memory populations were observed in photon-treated patients. Among patients across the cohort who died, overall survival time showed an inverse correlation with a larger post-nadir drop in TCR diversity.

Source: peripheral blood, taken from a patient treated with proton-based radiotherapy. This sequence uses TRBV7-6 and TRBJ2-5, with the D gene call left open. The TCR comes from a woman aged 70-85 years with pancreatic cancer. Some clones in this sample may be carry-over from other donors' samples. The DNA sequence reads TGTGCCAGCAGCGCCTCCCTAGAGACCCAGTACTTC. This translates into CASSASLETQYF.